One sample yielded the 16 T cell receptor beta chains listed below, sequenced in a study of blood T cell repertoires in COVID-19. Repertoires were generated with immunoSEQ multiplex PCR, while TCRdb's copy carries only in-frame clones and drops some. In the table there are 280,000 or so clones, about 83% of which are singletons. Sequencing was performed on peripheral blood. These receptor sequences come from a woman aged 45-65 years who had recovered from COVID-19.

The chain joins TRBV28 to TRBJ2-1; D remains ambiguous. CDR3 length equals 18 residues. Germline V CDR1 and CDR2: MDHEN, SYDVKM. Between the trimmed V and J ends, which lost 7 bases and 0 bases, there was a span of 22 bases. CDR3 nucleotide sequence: TGTGCCAGCAAAGAGGCAGCTATCTTAAAGAGCTCCTACAATGAGCAGTTCTTC. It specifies CASKEAAILKSSYNEQFF.

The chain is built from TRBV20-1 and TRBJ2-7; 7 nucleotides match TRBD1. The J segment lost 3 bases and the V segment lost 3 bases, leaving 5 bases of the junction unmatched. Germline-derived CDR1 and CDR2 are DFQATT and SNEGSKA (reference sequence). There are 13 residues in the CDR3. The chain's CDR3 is CSASWQGDYEQYF. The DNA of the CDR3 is TGCAGTGCTAGTTGGCAGGGGGACTACGAGCAGTACTTC.

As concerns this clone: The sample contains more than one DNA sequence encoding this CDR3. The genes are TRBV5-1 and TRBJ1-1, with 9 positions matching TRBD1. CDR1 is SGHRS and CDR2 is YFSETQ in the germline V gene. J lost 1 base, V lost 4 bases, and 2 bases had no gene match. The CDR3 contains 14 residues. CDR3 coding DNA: TGCGCCAGCAGCCCGGGACAGGGGAACACTGAAGCTTTCTTT. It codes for CASSPGQGNTEAFF.

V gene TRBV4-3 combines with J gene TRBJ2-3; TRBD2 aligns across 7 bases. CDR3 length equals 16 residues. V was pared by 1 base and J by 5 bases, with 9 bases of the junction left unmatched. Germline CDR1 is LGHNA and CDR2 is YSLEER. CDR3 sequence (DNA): TGCGCCAGCAGCCAAGTCACGACTAGCATGAAAGATACGCAGTATTTT. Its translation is CASSQVTTSMKDTQYF.

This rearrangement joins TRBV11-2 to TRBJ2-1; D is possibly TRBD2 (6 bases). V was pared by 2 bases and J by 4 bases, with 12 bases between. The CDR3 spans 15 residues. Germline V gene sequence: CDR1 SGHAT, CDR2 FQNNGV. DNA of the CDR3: TGTGCCAGCAGCTTAAGTAGCGGAGAGTACAATGAGCAGTTCTTC. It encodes CASSLSSGEYNEQFF.

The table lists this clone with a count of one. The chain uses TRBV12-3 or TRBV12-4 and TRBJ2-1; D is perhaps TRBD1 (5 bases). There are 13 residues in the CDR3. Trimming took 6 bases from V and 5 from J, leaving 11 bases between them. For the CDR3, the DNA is TGTGCCAGCAGGCTGGGGCTTCACAATGAGCAGTTCTTC. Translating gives CASRLGLHNEQFF.

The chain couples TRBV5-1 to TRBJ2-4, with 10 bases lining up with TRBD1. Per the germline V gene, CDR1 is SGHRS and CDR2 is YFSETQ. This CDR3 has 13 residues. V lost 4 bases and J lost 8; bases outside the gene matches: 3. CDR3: CASSTGQGDIQYF. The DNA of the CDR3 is TGCGCCAGCAGCACAGGACAGGGGGACATTCAGTACTTC.

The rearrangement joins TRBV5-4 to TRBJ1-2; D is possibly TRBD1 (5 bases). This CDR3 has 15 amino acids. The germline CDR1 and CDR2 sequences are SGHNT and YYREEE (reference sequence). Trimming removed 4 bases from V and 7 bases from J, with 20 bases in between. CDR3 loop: CASSAPLGRGVGYTF. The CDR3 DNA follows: TGTGCCAGCAGCGCCCCGTTGGGGAGGGGCGTTGGCTACACCTTC.

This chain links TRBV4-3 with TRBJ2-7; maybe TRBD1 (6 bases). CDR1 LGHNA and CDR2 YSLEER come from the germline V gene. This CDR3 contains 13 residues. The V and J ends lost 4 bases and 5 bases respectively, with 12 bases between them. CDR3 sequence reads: CASSRGPANEQYF. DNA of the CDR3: TGCGCCAGCAGCCGGGGGCCGGCCAACGAGCAGTACTTC.

The DNA for the CDR3 is TGCGCCAGCAGCCTAATCGGACAGACCTACGAGCAGTACTTC. This translates into CASSLIGQTYEQYF. The rearrangement uses TRBV5-1 and TRBJ2-7, with D perhaps TRBD1 (6 bases). CDR3 size: 14 residues. Per germline, CDR1 SGHRS and CDR2 YFSETQ. The V and J ends lost 4 bases and 2 bases respectively, with 13 bases between them.

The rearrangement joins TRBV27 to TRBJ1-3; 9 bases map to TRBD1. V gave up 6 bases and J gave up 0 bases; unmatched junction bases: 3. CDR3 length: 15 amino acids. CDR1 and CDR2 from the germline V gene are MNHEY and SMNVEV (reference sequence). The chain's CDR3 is CASRQGAFSGNTIYF. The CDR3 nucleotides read TGTGCCAGCAGACAGGGGGCTTTCTCTGGAAACACCATATATTTT.

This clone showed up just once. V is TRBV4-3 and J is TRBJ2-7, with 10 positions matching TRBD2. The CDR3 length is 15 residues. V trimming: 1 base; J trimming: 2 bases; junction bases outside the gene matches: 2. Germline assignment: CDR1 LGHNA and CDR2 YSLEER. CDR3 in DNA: TGCGCCAGCAGCCAAGGGAGCGGGGGGGCCTACGAGCAGTACTTC. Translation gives CASSQGSGGAYEQYF.

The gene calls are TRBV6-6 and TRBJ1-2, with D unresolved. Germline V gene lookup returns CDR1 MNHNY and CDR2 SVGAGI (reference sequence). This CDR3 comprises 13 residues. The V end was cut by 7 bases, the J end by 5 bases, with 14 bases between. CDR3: CASNGGLDYGYTF. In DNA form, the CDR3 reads TGTGCCAGCAATGGAGGGTTGGATTATGGCTACACCTTC.

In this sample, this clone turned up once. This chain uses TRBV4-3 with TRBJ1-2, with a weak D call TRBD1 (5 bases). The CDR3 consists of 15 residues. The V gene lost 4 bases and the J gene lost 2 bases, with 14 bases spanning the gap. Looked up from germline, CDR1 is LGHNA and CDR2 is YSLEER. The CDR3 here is CASSLSRGENYGYTF. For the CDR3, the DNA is TGCGCCAGCAGCCTGTCAAGGGGCGAAAACTATGGCTACACCTTC.

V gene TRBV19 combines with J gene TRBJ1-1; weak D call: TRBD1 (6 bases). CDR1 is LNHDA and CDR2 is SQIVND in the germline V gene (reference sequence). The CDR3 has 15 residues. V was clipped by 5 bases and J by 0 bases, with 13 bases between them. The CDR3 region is CASSFTDSLNTEAFF. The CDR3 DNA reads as TGTGCCAGTAGTTTCACGGACAGTTTGAACACTGAAGCTTTCTTT. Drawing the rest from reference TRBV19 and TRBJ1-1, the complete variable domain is DGGITQSPKYLFRKEGQNVTLSCEQNLNHDAMYWYRQDPGQGLRLIYYSQIVNDFQKGDIAEGYSVSREKKESFPLTVTSAQKNPTAFYLCASSFTDSLNTEAFFGQGTRLTVV.

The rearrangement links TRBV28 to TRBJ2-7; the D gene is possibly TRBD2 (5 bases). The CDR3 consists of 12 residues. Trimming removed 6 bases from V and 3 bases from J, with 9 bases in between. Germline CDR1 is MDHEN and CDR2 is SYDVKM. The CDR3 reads CASSRGIYEQYF. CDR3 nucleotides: TGTGCCAGCAGCCGGGGTATCTACGAGCAGTACTTC.